What follows are 18 T cell receptor beta chains derived from one specimen sequenced in a study of tumor and adjacent non-tumor tissue in lung cancer. Three rounds of nested PCR, following a modified ARM-PCR protocol, produced the TCRbeta library. A single record per CDR3 protein comes from TCRdb applying MiXCR to the multiplex PCR reads. The sample comprises 120,000 or so distinct CDR3 sequences, about 66% of which are singletons, and 10% to 15% rests with the top ten. No cell sorting was done before RNA was extracted from the tissue. The specimen was lung tumor tissue. These receptors were obtained from a man aged 25 to 40 with non-small cell lung cancer.

A remark on this clonotype: It may be a read error: a sequence one base away is much more abundant. The rearrangement links TRBV6-2 or TRBV6-3 to TRBJ1-2; D unclear. The CDR3 loop spans 11 amino acids. Germline V gene sequence: CDR1 MNHEY, CDR2 SVGEGT. For the CDR3, the DNA is TGTACCAGCAGTTACTTGTATGGCTACACCTTC. Protein product: CTSSYLYGYTF.

Ten or more counts support this clonotype. The chain has TRBV20-1 and TRBJ2-1, with 8 bases matching TRBD2. V gave up 5 bases and J gave up 5 bases; unmatched junction bases: 5. Germline assignment: CDR1 DFQATT and CDR2 SNEGSKA (reference sequence). The CDR3 runs to 13 residues. The CDR3 here is CSAPLAGHNEQFF. CDR3 DNA: TGCAGTGCTCCCCTAGCGGGCCACAATGAGCAGTTCTTC.

As regards this clonotype: Just one base apart from a much larger clone, this may be a read error. CDR3 DNA: TGTGCCAGCAGCCCCACAGGGTACTACTACAATGAGCAGTTCTTC. This encodes CASSPTGYYYNEQFF. The chain is built from TRBV6-6 and TRBJ2-1; tentative D call: TRBD1 (6 bases). The CDR3 is 15 amino acids. Germline CDR1 is MNHNY and CDR2 is SVGAGI (reference sequence). V was trimmed by 6 bases and J by 3 bases, leaving 15 bases between them.

As concerns this clonotype: One junction end does not reproduce the germline sequence, and a read error may be involved. The rearrangement links TRBV6-5 to TRBJ2-1, with 9 positions matching TRBD2. Per germline, CDR1 MNHEY and CDR2 SVGAGI. The CDR3 covers 13 residues. The CDR3 nucleotides read TGTGCCAGCAGCGACATTAGCGGGAGTGAGCAGCACTTC. This gives the protein CASSDISGSEQHF.

A word on this clonotype: A much larger clone sits a single nucleotide away, making a read error possible. This chain joins TRBV12-3 or TRBV12-4 and TRBJ1-2; unclear D gene. The CDR3 is made up of 14 amino acids. Trimming pared 6 bases from V and 4 bases from J, leaving 15 bases between. Here the CDR3 reads CASSRGVTLYGYTF. The CDR3 DNA follows: TGTGCCAGCAGCCGCGGGGTAACCCTCTATGGCTACACCTTC.

This clonotype appeared many times. The gene calls are TRBV4-3 and TRBJ2-1; TRBD2 matches at 8 bases. CDR1 and CDR2 from the germline V gene are LGHNA and YSLEER. This CDR3 contains 18 residues. Trimming at V came to 5 bases and at J to 7 bases, leaving 19 bases not matched to a gene. DNA for the CDR3: TGCGCCAGCAGCGCGAAAGGGCCCGGGGGGGCCAGCCAGAATGAGCAGTTCTTC. Its protein product is CASSAKGPGGASQNEQFF.

On this clonotype itself: A junction boundary mismatches the germline segment, possibly from a read error. This chain uses TRBV4-3 with TRBJ1-1, with D unresolved. Per germline, CDR1 LGHNA and CDR2 YSLEER. The CDR3 covers 15 residues. The CDR3 coding sequence is TGCGCCAGCAGCCATGACGGACTCCTGAACACTGAAGCTCTCTTT. Translated: CASSHDGLLNTEALF.

Points on this clonotype: A read error is possible here, since a much larger clone lies one base away. This rearrangement joins TRBV30 to TRBJ2-2, with D perhaps matching TRBD2 (5 bases). The V gene's germline CDR1 is GTSNPN and CDR2 SVGIG (reference sequence). This CDR3 has 13 amino acids. In nucleotides, the CDR3 is TGTGCCTGGAGTTTGACTCGTTCCGGGGAGCTGATTTTT. This sequence encodes CAWSLTRSGELIF. The full variable domain, with the rest looked up from reference TRBV30 and TRBJ2-2, is SQTIHQWPATLVQPVGSPLSLECTVEGTSNPNLYWYRQAAGRGLQLLFYSVGIGQISSEVPQNLSASRPQDRQFILSSKKLLLSDSGFYLCAWSLTRSGELIFGEGSRLTVL.

The V gene is TRBV29-1, the J gene TRBJ1-2, with D tentatively TRBD1 (5 bases). The germline gives CDR1 SQVTM, CDR2 ANQGSEA. The CDR3 is 13 residues long. V was shortened by 6 bases and J by 6 bases, with 17 bases between the two germline ends. The CDR3 sequence is CSVSGTAVNGYTF. CDR3 bases: TGCAGCGTCTCGGGGACGGCGGTGAATGGCTACACCTTC. Variable domain in full (rest from reference TRBV29-1 and TRBJ1-2): SAVISQKPSRDICQRGTSLTIQCQVDSQVTMMFWYRQQPGQSLTLIATANQGSEATYESGFVIDKFPISRPNLTFSTLTVSNMSPEDSSIYLCSVSGTAVNGYTFGSGTRLTVV.

Turning to this clonotype: A much larger clone differs from this one at a single base, so this may be a read error. The CDR3, as DNA: TGCAGTGCTAGAAATTCACAGGGCGGAGGGACCCAGTACTTC. Protein sequence: CSARNSQGGGTQYF. The V call is TRBV20-1, the J call TRBJ2-5; D might be TRBD1 (6 bases). V dropped 2 bases and J dropped 7 bases, with 17 bases sitting between them. Germline V gene lookup returns CDR1 DFQATT and CDR2 SNEGSKA (reference sequence). The CDR3 consists of 14 residues.

Ten or more counts support this clonotype. The rearrangement links TRBV4-1 to TRBJ2-1, with 9 positions matching TRBD2. This CDR3 contains 15 residues. Germline V gives CDR1 MGHRA, CDR2 YSYEKL. V was pared by 2 bases and J by 7 bases, with 6 bases of the junction left unmatched. The CDR3 is CASSQSSGVWNEQFF. The CDR3 DNA is TGCGCCAGCAGCCAATCTAGCGGGGTCTGGAATGAGCAGTTCTTC.

The chain uses TRBV5-4 and TRBJ2-7; either TRBD1 or TRBD2 may fit D (6 bases each). V was clipped by 2 bases and J by 9 bases, with 24 bases between them. CDR3 length equals 16 residues. The V gene's germline CDR1 is SGHNT and CDR2 YYREEE (reference sequence). The CDR3 DNA follows: TGTGCCAGCAGCTTCGGTTTGGAGGAGGGCCTAGGGGGGCAGTACTTC. Translating gives CASSFGLEEGLGGQYF.

A note on this clonotype: It may be a read error: a sequence one base away is much more abundant. This sequence joins TRBV6-6 and TRBJ1-5; TRBD1 might be the D (5 bases). The CDR3 loop spans 16 amino acids. Per the germline V gene, CDR1 is MNHNY and CDR2 is SVGAGI (reference sequence). CDR3 in amino acids: CAGSYHRGYSNQPQHF. Here the CDR3 DNA reads TGTGCCGGCAGTTACCATAGGGGATATAGCAATCAGCCCCAGCATTTT.

The chain links TRBV7-9 to TRBJ2-7; D not resolved. The germline V and J ends were trimmed by 4 bases and 6 bases, with 7 bases remaining between them. The CDR3 loop spans 11 amino acids. CDR1 SEHNR and CDR2 FQNEAQ come from the germline V gene (reference sequence). DNA for the CDR3: TGTGCCAGCAGCTCCCCAGCCGAGCAGTACTTC. This codes for CASSSPAEQYF.

V and J are TRBV20-1 and TRBJ1-2, with unresolved D. The CDR3 has 13 amino acids. Trimming shortened V by 4 bases and J by 7 bases, and 16 bases separated the two germline ends. Germline V CDR1 and CDR2: DFQATT, SNEGSKA (reference sequence). CDR3 in amino acids: CSAKPDRAAGYTF. CDR3 in DNA: TGCAGTGCTAAACCGGATAGGGCCGCTGGCTACACCTTC.

The V and J genes are TRBV4-3 and TRBJ2-7, with D perhaps matching TRBD1 (5 bases). V dropped 11 bases and J dropped 0 bases, with 20 bases sitting between them. The CDR3 spans 15 residues. CDR1 LGHNA and CDR2 YSLEER come from the germline V gene. The CDR3 DNA reads TGCGCCTGCCACTTTTGGTGGCAGGGCTCCTACGAGCAGTACTTC. Translated: CACHFWWQGSYEQYF.

A remark on this clonotype: A junction boundary mismatches the germline segment, possibly from a read error. The chain has TRBV29-1 and TRBJ2-1, with D possibly matching TRBD2 (5 bases). CDR1 and CDR2 (germline): SQVTM, ANQGSEA. The CDR3 runs 11 residues. The CDR3 is CSAQLGNEQFF. The CDR3 DNA follows: TGTAGCGCCCAACTAGGTAATGAACAGTTCTTC.

The chain recombines TRBV1 with TRBJ1-6. TRBV1 is recorded as a pseudogene. This CDR3 has 18 residues. The CDR3 loop reads CTSTQVVTRSSYNSPLHF. The CDR3 coding sequence is TGTACCAGCACCCAGGTGGTGACAAGAAGCTCCTATAATTCACCCCTCCACTTT.